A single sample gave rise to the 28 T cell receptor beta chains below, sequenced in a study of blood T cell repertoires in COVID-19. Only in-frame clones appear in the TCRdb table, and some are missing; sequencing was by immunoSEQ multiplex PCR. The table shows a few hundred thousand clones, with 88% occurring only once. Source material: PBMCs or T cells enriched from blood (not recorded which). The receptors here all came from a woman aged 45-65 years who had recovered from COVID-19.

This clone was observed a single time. The CDR3 spells CATSDESGQGLSEQYF. CDR3 DNA: TGTGCCACCAGTGATGAATCGGGACAGGGATTGTCCGAGCAGTACTTC. V is TRBV24-1 and J is TRBJ2-7; TRBD1 matches 9 bases. Germline CDR1 and CDR2: KGHDR and SFDVKD. V dropped 3 bases and J dropped 6; count of bases not matched to a gene: 11. This CDR3 comprises 16 residues.

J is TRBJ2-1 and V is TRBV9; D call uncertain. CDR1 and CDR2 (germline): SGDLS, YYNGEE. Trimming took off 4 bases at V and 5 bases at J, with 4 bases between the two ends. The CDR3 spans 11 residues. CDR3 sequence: CASSINNEQFF. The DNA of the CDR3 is TGTGCCAGCAGCATAAACAATGAGCAGTTCTTC.

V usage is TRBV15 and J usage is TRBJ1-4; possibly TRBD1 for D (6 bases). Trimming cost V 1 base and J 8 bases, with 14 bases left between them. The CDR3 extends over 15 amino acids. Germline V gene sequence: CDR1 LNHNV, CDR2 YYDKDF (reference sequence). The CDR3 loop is CATSRGQEGWEKLFF. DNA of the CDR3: TGTGCCACCAGCAGAGGACAGGAAGGTTGGGAAAAACTGTTTTTT.

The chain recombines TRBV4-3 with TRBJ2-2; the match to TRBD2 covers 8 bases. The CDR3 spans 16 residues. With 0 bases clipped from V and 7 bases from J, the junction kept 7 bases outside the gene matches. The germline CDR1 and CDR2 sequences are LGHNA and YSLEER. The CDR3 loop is CASSQDPGGDVGELFF. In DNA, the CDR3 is TGCGCCAGCAGCCAAGATCCGGGAGGGGATGTCGGGGAGCTGTTTTTT.

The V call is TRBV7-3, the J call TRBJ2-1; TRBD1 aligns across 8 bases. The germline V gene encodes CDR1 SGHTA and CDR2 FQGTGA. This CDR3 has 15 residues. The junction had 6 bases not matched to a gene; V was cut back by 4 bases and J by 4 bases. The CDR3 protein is CASSWGQADYNEQFF. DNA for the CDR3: TGTGCCAGCAGCTGGGGACAGGCGGATTACAATGAGCAGTTCTTC.

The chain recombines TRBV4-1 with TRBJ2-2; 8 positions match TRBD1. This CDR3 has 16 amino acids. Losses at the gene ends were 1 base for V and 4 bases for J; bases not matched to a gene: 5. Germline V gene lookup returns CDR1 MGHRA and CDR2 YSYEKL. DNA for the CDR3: TGCGCCAGCAGCCAAGGACAGGGGCGACCCACCGGGGAGCTGTTTTTT. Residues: CASSQGQGRPTGELFF.

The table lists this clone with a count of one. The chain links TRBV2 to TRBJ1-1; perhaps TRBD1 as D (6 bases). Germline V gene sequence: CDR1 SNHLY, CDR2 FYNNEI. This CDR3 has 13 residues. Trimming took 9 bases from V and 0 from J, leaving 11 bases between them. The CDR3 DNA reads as TGTGCCAGTGAACAGGGTGTGAACACTGAAGCTTTCTTT. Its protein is CASEQGVNTEAFF.

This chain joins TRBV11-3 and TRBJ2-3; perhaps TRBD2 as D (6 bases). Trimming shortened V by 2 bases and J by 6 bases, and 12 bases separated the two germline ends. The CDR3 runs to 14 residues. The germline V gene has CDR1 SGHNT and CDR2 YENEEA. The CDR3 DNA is TGTGCCAGCAGCTTACGGGGGAGAATGGATACGCAGTATTTT. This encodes CASSLRGRMDTQYF. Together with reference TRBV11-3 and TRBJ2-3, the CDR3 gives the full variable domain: EAGVVQSPRYKIIEKKQPVAFWCNPISGHNTLYWYLQNLGQGPELLIRYENEEAVDDSQLPKDRFSAERLKGVDSTLKIQPAELGDSAVYLCASSLRGRMDTQYFGPGTRLTVL.

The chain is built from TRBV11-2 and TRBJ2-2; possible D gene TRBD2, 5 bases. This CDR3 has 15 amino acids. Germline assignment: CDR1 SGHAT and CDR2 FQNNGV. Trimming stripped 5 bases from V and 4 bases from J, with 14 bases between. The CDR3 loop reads CASSEWTVSTGELFF. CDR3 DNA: TGTGCCAGCAGCGAGTGGACTGTCTCCACCGGGGAGCTGTTTTTT.

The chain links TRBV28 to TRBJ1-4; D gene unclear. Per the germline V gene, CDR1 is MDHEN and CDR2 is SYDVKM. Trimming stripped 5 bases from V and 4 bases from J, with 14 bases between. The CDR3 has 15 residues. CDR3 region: CASSPPSGNNEKLFF. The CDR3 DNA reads TGTGCCAGCAGTCCCCCCAGCGGCAATAATGAAAAACTGTTTTTT.

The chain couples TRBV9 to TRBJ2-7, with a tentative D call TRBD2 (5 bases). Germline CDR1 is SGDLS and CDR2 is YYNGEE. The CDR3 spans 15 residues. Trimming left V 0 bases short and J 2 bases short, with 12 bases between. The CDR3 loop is CASSVGSGRTYEQYF. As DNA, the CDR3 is TGTGCCAGCAGCGTAGGGAGCGGCCGAACCTACGAGCAGTACTTC. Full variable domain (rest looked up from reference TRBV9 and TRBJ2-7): DSGVTQTPKHLITATGQRVTLRCSPRSGDLSVYWYQQSLDQGLQFLIQYYNGEERAKGNILERFSAQQFPDLHSELNLSSLELGDSALYFCASSVGSGRTYEQYFGPGTRLTVT.

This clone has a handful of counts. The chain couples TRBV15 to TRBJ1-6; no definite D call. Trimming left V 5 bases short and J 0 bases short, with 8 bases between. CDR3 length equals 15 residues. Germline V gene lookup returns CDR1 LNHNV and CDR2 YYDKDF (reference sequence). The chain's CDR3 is CATSRESSYNSPLHF. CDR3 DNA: TGTGCCACCAGCCGTGAGAGCTCCTATAATTCACCCCTCCACTTT.

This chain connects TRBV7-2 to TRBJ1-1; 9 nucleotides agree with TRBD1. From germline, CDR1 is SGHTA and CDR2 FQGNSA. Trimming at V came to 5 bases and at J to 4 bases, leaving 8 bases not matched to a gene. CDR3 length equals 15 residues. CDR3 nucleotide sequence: TGTGCCAGCAGCGTAACAGGGGGCGCGTTCACTGAAGCTTTCTTT. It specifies CASSVTGGAFTEAFF.

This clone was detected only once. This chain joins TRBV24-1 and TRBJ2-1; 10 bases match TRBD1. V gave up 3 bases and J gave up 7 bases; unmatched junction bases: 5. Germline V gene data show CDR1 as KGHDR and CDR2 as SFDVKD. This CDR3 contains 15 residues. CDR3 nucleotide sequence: TGTGCCACCAGTGATCCCGGGACAGGGGCGAATGAGCAGTTCTTC. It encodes CATSDPGTGANEQFF.

The CDR3 DNA sequence: TGCGCCAGCAGCTTGGACGGGGCTGGGGCCAACGTCCTGACTTTC. Translating it yields CASSLDGAGANVLTF. This chain links TRBV5-1 with TRBJ2-6; D might be TRBD2 (5 bases). The CDR3 extends over 15 amino acids. Germline CDR1 and CDR2: SGHRS and YFSETQ. Trimming pared 0 bases from V and 2 bases from J, leaving 6 bases between.

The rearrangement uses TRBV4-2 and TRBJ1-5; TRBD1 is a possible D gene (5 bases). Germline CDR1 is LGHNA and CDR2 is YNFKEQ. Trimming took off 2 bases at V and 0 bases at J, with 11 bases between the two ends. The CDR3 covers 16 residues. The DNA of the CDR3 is TGTGCCAGCAGCCAACACGACAGAAATAGCAATCAGCCCCAGCATTTT. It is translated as CASSQHDRNSNQPQHF.

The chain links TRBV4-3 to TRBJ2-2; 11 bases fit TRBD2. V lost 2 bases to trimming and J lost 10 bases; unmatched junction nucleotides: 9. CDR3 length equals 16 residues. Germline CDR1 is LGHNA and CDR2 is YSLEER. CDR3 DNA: TGCGCCAGCAGCCAATCGCCTAGCGGGAGGCGGGAGGAGCTGTTTTTT. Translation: CASSQSPSGRREELFF.

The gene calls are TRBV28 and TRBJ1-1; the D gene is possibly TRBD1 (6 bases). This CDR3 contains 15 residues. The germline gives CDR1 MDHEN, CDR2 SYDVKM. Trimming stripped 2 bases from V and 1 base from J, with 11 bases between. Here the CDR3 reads CASSLQGHPNTEAFF. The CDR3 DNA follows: TGTGCCAGCAGTTTACAGGGACACCCGAACACTGAAGCTTTCTTT.

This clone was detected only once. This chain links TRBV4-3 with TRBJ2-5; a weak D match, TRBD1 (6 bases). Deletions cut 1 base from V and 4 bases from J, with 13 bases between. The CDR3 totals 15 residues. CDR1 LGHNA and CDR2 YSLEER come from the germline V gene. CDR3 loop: CASSQGQGFTETQYF. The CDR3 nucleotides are TGCGCCAGCAGCCAAGGGCAGGGGTTTACAGAGACCCAGTACTTC.

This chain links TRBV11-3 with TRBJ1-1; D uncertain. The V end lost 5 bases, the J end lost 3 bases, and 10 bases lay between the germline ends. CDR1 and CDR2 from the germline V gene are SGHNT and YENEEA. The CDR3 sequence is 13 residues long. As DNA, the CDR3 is TGTGCCAGCAGCCCCGGGTTGGACACTGAAGCTTTCTTT. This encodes CASSPGLDTEAFF.

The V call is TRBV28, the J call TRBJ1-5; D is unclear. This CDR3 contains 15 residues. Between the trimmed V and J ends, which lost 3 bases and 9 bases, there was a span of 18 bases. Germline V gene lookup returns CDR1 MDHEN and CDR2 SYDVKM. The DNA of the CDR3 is TGTGCCAGCAGTTTGGAGGGAAGGAGAGGTTTGCCCCAGCATTTT. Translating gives CASSLEGRRGLPQHF.

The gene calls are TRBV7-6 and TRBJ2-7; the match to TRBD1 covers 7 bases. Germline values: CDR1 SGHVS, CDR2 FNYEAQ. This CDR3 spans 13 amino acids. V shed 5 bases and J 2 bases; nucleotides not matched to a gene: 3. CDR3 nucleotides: TGTGCCAGCAGCCGGGACAGCCCCTACGAGCAGTACTTC. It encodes CASSRDSPYEQYF.

DNA of the CDR3: TGCGCCAGCAGCTTGGCGTTCTATGGCTACACCTTC. Protein product: CASSLAFYGYTF. This chain uses TRBV5-1 with TRBJ1-2; no firm D call. The germline V and J ends were trimmed by 0 bases and 4 bases, with 4 bases remaining between them. Germline CDR1 is SGHRS and CDR2 is YFSETQ. The length of the CDR3 is 12 residues.

The chain's CDR3 is CASSPAGGTRAEQFF. The CDR3 coding sequence is TGTGCCAGCAGTCCAGCGGGAGGGACTCGGGCTGAGCAGTTCTTC. The V call is TRBV27, the J call TRBJ2-1; 10 bases align to TRBD2. Germline V gene lookup returns CDR1 MNHEY and CDR2 SMNVEV (reference sequence). The CDR3 has 15 amino acids. Unmatched junction bases numbered 10, after V lost 5 bases and J lost 9 bases.

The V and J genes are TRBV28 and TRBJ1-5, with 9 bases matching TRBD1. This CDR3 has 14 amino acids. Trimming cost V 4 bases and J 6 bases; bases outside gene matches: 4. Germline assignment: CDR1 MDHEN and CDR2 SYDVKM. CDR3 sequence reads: CASSSGTGLQPQHF. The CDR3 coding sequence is TGTGCCAGCAGTTCGGGGACAGGGCTTCAGCCCCAGCATTTT. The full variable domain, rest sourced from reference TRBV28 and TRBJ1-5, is DVKVTQSSRYLVKRTGEKVFLECVQDMDHENMFWYRQDPGLGLRLIYFSYDVKMKEKGDIPEGYSVSREKKERFSLILESASTNQTSMYLCASSSGTGLQPQHFGDGTRLSIL.

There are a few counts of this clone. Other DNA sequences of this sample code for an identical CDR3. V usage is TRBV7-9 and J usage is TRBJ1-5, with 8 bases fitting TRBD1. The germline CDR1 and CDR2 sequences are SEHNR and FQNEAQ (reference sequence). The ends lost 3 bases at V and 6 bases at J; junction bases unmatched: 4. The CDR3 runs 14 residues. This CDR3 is CASSLDRDPQPQHF. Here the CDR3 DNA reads TGTGCCAGCAGCTTGGACAGGGATCCTCAGCCCCAGCATTTT. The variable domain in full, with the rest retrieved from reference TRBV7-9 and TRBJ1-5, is DTGVSQNPRHKITKRGQNVTFRCDPISEHNRLYWYRQTLGQGPEFLTYFQNEAQLEKSRLLSDRFSAERPKGSFSTLEIQRTEQGDSAMYLCASSLDRDPQPQHFGDGTRLSIL.

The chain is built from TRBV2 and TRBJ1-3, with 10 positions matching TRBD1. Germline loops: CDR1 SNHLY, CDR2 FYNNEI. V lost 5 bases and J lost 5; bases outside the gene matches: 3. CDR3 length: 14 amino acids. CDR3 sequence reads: CASSRDRGRNTIYF. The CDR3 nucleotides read TGTGCCAGCAGTAGGGACAGGGGAAGAAACACCATATATTTT.

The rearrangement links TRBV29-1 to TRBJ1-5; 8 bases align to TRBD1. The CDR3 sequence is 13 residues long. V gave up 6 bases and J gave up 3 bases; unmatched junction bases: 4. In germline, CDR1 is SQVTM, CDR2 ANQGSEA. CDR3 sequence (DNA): TGCAGCGTCGGGGACAGGCTCAATCAGCCCCAGCATTTT. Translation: CSVGDRLNQPQHF.